Each of the 9 T cell receptor beta chains below was sequenced from the same sample in a study of blood T cell repertoires in COVID-19. TCRdb keeps only in-frame clones here, not all; method: immunoSEQ multiplex PCR. Among almost 95,000 clones listed, around 90% were seen once. Sequences were obtained from peripheral blood. Source of these receptors: a woman in her fifties or sixties with COVID-19, enrolled during active disease.

The rearrangement joins TRBV9 to TRBJ1-3, with D possibly TRBD1 on 5 matching bases. The V end lost 3 bases, the J end lost 0 bases, and 7 bases lay between the germline ends. Germline CDR1 SGDLS, CDR2 YYNGEE. The CDR3 has 14 residues. The CDR3 DNA follows: TGTGCCAGCAGCGCCGACAGCTCTGGAAACACCATATATTTT. It codes for CASSADSSGNTIYF. Full variable domain (rest looked up from reference TRBV9 and TRBJ1-3): DSGVTQTPKHLITATGQRVTLRCSPRSGDLSVYWYQQSLDQGLQFLIQYYNGEERAKGNILERFSAQQFPDLHSELNLSSLELGDSALYFCASSADSSGNTIYFGEGSWLTVV.

The chain recombines TRBV19 with TRBJ1-1; possible D gene TRBD1, 5 bases. Trimming cost V 7 bases and J 1 base, with 10 bases left between them. This CDR3 region has 13 residues. Germline loops: CDR1 LNHDA, CDR2 SQIVND (reference sequence). The CDR3 loop is CASKDRENTEAFF. The CDR3 bases are TGTGCCAGTAAAGACAGAGAGAACACTGAAGCTTTCTTT.

The chain uses TRBV27 and TRBJ2-7; 8 positions agree with TRBD2. Germline V gene sequence: CDR1 MNHEY, CDR2 SMNVEV (reference sequence). The CDR3 has 14 amino acids. Trimming at V came to 6 bases and at J to 5 bases, leaving 9 bases not matched to a gene. CDR3 in DNA: TGTGCCAGCAGCTGGCGGAGCGGGGGCGACGAGCAGTACTTC. Translated, it gives CASSWRSGGDEQYF.

This sequence joins TRBV4-1 and TRBJ1-6; 9 bases are shared with TRBD1. The CDR3 extends over 17 amino acids. J was trimmed by 6 bases and V by 4 bases; bases with no gene match: 10. Looked up from germline, CDR1 is MGHRA and CDR2 is YSYEKL. DNA for the CDR3: TGCGCCAGCAGCCCGCGAGGGACAGGGAGGGTTAATTCACCCCTCCACTTT. Its translation is CASSPRGTGRVNSPLHF.

This sequence joins TRBV10-2 and TRBJ2-5, with a weak D call TRBD2 (6 bases). CDR3 length: 12 amino acids. Germline values: CDR1 WSHSY, CDR2 SAAADI. Trimming took 5 bases from V and 9 from J, leaving 13 bases between them. DNA for the CDR3: TGCGCCAGCAGTTGGGACTGGGCGGCCCAGTACTTC. Translated: CASSWDWAAQYF.

The V gene is TRBV5-6, the J gene TRBJ1-1, with a possible D match to TRBD1 (5 bases). The V end lost 3 bases, the J end lost 6 bases, and 12 bases lay between the germline ends. Germline CDR1 reads SGHDT; CDR2 reads YYEEEE. The CDR3 spans 13 residues. This CDR3 is CASSSQGSPEAFF. The CDR3 DNA reads TGTGCCAGCAGCTCCCAGGGCTCGCCTGAAGCTTTCTTT. Full variable domain (missing parts from reference TRBV5-6 and TRBJ1-1): DAGVTQSPTHLIKTRGQQVTLRCSPKSGHDTVSWYQQALGQGPQFIFQYYEEEERQRGNFPDRFSGHQFPNYSSELNVNALLLGDSALYLCASSSQGSPEAFFGQGTRLTVV.

The rearrangement joins TRBV5-6 to TRBJ2-2, with TRBD1 matching 9 bases. From germline, CDR1 is SGHDT and CDR2 YYEEEE. This CDR3 spans 16 amino acids. The V and J ends lost 4 bases and 4 bases, in that order; junction bases with no gene match: 8. DNA of the CDR3: TGTGCCAGCAGCCCCGGGACAGGGTGGGGCACCGGGGAGCTGTTTTTT. Amino acids: CASSPGTGWGTGELFF. The variable domain in full, completed from reference TRBV5-6 and TRBJ2-2, reads DAGVTQSPTHLIKTRGQQVTLRCSPKSGHDTVSWYQQALGQGPQFIFQYYEEEERQRGNFPDRFSGHQFPNYSSELNVNALLLGDSALYLCASSPGTGWGTGELFFGEGSRLTVL.

V gene TRBV3-1 (or the pseudogene TRBV3-2) combines with J gene TRBJ1-2, with D uncertain. Trimming shortened V by 3 bases and J by 2 bases, and 13 bases separated the two germline ends. Germline V gene sequence: CDR1 LGHDT, CDR2 YNNKEL (reference sequence). This CDR3 has 15 residues. The CDR3 protein is CASSHLGGENYGYTF. CDR3 nucleotide sequence: TGTGCCAGCAGCCACCTCGGCGGGGAAAACTATGGCTACACCTTC.

The rearrangement uses TRBV7-2 and TRBJ2-2, with D perhaps matching TRBD2 (5 bases). CDR1 and CDR2 from the germline V gene are SGHTA and FQGNSA. V lost 2 bases and J 0 bases, leaving 7 bases between the germline ends. CDR3 length: 15 residues. This chain's CDR3 is CASSLRRANTGELFF. The DNA for the CDR3 is TGTGCCAGCAGCTTAAGGCGGGCGAACACCGGGGAGCTGTTTTTT.